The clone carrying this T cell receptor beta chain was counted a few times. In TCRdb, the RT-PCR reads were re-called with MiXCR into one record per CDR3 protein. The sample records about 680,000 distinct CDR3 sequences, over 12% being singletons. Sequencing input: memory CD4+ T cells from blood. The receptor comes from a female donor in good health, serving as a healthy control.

The CDR3 sequence is CASSLSASGNTDTQYF. CDR3 in DNA: TGCGCCAGCAGCTTGAGCGCTAGCGGGAACACAGATACGCAGTATTTT. The chain recombines TRBV5-1 with TRBJ2-3; TRBD2 matches 9 bases. This CDR3 spans 16 amino acids. The germline V gene encodes CDR1 SGHRS and CDR2 YFSETQ. Unmatched junction bases numbered 5, after V lost 1 base and J lost 2 bases.